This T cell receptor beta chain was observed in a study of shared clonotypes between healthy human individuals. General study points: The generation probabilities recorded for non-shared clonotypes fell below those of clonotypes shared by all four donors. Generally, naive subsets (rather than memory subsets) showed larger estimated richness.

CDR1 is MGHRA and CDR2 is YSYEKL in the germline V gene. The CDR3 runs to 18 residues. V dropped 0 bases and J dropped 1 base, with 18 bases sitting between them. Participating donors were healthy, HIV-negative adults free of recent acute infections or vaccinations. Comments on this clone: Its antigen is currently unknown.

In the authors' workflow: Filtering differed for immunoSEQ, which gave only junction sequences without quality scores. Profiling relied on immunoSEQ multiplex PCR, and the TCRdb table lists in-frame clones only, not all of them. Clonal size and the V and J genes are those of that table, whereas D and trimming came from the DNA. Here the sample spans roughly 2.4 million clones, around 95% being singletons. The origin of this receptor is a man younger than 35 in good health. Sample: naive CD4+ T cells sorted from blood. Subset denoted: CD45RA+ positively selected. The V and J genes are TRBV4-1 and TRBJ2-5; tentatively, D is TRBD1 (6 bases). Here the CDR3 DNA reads TGCGCCAGCAGCCAAGAAAGGGCAGGGGCGACAACCCAAGAGACCCAGTACTTC. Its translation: CASSQERAGATTQETQYF.